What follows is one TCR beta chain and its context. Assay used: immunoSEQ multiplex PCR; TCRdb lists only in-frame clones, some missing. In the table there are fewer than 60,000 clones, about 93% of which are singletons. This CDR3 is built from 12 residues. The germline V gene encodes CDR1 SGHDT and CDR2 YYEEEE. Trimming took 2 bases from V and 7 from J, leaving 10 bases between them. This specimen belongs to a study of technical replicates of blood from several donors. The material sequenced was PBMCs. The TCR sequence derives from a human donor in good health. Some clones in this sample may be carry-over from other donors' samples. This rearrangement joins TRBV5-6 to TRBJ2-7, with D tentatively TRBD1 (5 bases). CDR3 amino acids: CASSFQGLEQYF. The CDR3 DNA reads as TGTGCCAGCAGCTTCCAGGGCTTGGAGCAGTACTTC.